This TCR beta chain comes out of a study of shared T cell receptors in the human thymus. CDR1 and CDR2 (germline): MDHEN, SYDVKM. The CDR3 has 17 residues. V gave up 5 bases and J gave up 0 bases, with 19 bases separating them. Only in-frame clones appear in the TCRdb table, and some are missing; sequencing was by immunoSEQ multiplex PCR. The sample consists of about 380,000 clones, approximately 95% of them appearing once. Source material: thymocytes. The sequence was collected from a human donor. The rearrangement joins TRBV28 to TRBJ1-1; no clear D gene. The CDR3 here is CASSHSPQILMNTEAFF. The CDR3 nucleotides are TGTGCCAGCAGTCACTCCCCGCAGATCTTAATGAACACTGAAGCTTTCTTT.